The 26 T cell receptor beta chains in this list originate from one sample, sequenced in a study of tumor-infiltrating lymphocytes in primary liver carcinoma (dated by TCRdb to the late 2010s). Blood RNA was extracted from unsorted whole blood with TRIzol reagent; germline DNA came from the DNeasy Blood & Tissue kit. The instrument was an Illumina HiSeq 2500. Using a constant-region primer and ProtoScript II reverse transcriptase, TCRbeta-specific cDNA was reverse-transcribed from around 500 ng total RNA. Three nested multiplex PCR rounds, following a slightly modified ARM-PCR procedure, were used to build the TCRbeta libraries. Each of the first two PCR rounds ran for about 11 cycles using multiplex TRBV1-TRBV30 forward primers together with a Cbeta reverse primer. TCRdb handled the public reads itself, with Q25 trimming in fastp and clone calling in MiXCR, and kept productive beta chains. Entries are consolidated by CDR3 protein sequence, retaining the most common genes and DNA. For this sample the table gives around 330,000 distinct CDR3 sequences, of which less than 75% were detected only once. The leading ten clones occupy around 9.5% of the sample.

Sequenced: peripheral blood. The receptors stem from a man aged 35-49 years with primary liver carcinoma and hepatitis B virus infection.

As for this clonotype: A read error is possible here, since a much larger clone lies one base away. The CDR3 nucleotides read TGCACCAGCAGCCAAGGGGCTAGCGGGAGCGAAAACATTCAGTACTTC. This translates into CTSSQGASGSENIQYF. The chain links TRBV4-1 to TRBJ2-4; 10 bases are shared with TRBD2. The CDR3 consists of 16 residues. Germline lookup yields CDR1 MGHRA and CDR2 YSYEKL.

Regarding this clonotype: Germline and junction disagree at one end, which may indicate a read error. The chain recombines TRBV11-1 with TRBJ2-5; D is perhaps TRBD1 (5 bases). This CDR3 has 15 residues. The germline V gene encodes CDR1 SGHAT and CDR2 FQDESV (reference sequence). The CDR3 DNA reads as TGTGCCAGCAGCCCAGGGCCTTCGAGCCACGAGACCCAGTGCTTC. This sequence encodes CASSPGPSSHETQCF.

About this clonotype itself: A read error is likely, as this CDR3 ends without the conserved phenylalanine or tryptophan. The CDR3 region is CASSLTKDTEAFL. CDR3 bases: TGTGCCAGCAGCTTAACGAAGGACACTGAAGCTTTCTTA. The gene calls are TRBV7-3 and TRBJ1-1; D gene ambiguous. V was shortened by 0 bases and J by 3 bases, with 5 bases between the two germline ends. This CDR3 is built from 13 residues. Germline V lookup: CDR1 SGHTA, CDR2 FQGTGA.

Comment on this clonotype: One base away lies a much larger clone, so this may be a sequencing read error. J is TRBJ1-1 and V is TRBV6-1, with 8 bases matching TRBD1. This CDR3 spans 14 amino acids. Germline CDR1 is MNHNS and CDR2 is SASEGT. CDR3 DNA: TGTGCGATCACAATTCCAGGGGGCCACACTGAAGCTTCCTTT. Translated, it gives CAITIPGGHTEASF.

In its sample, this clonotype was seen a few times. Since the CDR3 does not end with the conserved phenylalanine or tryptophan, this likely comes from a read error. The rearrangement uses TRBV7-8 and TRBJ1-6, with D possibly being TRBD1 (6 bases). The CDR3 is 13 amino acids. V lost 5 bases, J lost 6 bases, and 8 bases lay in between. Germline V lookup: CDR1 SGHVS, CDR2 FQNEAQ. Written as DNA, the CDR3 is TGTGCCAGCAGCCCGGACAGTAATTCACCCCTCCACTCT. Its protein product is CASSPDSNSPLHS.

The chain joins TRBV7-9 to TRBJ2-3; no clear D gene. Germline lookup yields CDR1 SEHNR and CDR2 FQNEAQ (reference sequence). V was trimmed by 8 bases and J by 8 bases, leaving 11 bases between them. This CDR3 region has 11 residues. CDR3 sequence reads: CASGVLITQYF. The CDR3, as DNA: TGTGCCAGCGGAGTCCTCATTACGCAGTATTTT.

This clonotype showed up just a few times. V usage is TRBV5-6 and J usage is TRBJ2-1; D possibly matches TRBD1 or TRBD2 (5 bases each). This CDR3 has 13 residues. Germline CDR1 and CDR2: SGHDT and YYEEEE. Trimming cost V 2 bases and J 12 bases, with 15 bases left between them. CDR3 DNA sequence: TGTGCCAGCAGCTTACCCGTGGGGGTCGGGCAGTTCTTC. It specifies CASSLPVGVGQFF.

This clonotype was picked up a small number of times. Given the absence of the conserved phenylalanine or tryptophan at the CDR3 end, a read error is likely. The chain carries TRBV11-1 and TRBJ2-5; D ambiguous. The germline CDR1 and CDR2 sequences are SGHAT and FQDESV (reference sequence). This CDR3 region has 13 residues. CDR3 coding DNA: TGTGCTAGCAGTCGGGCCCCGGCGGAGACCCAGTACTTA. This gives the protein CASSRAPAETQYL.

The rearrangement links TRBV28 to TRBJ2-6; D not certain. Germline V CDR1 and CDR2: MDHEN, SYDVKM. The V and J ends lost 6 bases and 0 bases respectively, with 9 bases between them. The CDR3 sequence is 15 residues long. Written as DNA, the CDR3 is TGTGCCAGCAGGCTAGGGTTCTCTGGGGCCAACGTCCTGACTTTC. This encodes CASRLGFSGANVLTF.

On this clonotype: Just one base apart from a much larger clone, this may be a read error. The rearrangement joins TRBV6-5 to TRBJ1-5, with a possible D match to TRBD1 (5 bases). Trimming removed 6 bases at V and 8 bases at J, with 14 bases between. In germline, CDR1 is MNHEY, CDR2 SVGAGI. There are 13 residues in the CDR3. The CDR3 DNA reads TGTGCCAGCAGGCCGGCAGGGCTGAAGCCCCAGCATTTT. The encoded protein is CASRPAGLKPQHF.

As for this clonotype: A much larger clone is a single base away; this may be a read error. The chain is built from TRBV5-5 and TRBJ1-5; D ambiguous. V gave up 0 bases and J gave up 9 bases, with 19 bases separating them. The CDR3 is made up of 16 amino acids. The germline gives CDR1 SGHKS, CDR2 YYEKEE (reference sequence). CDR3 DNA: TGTGCCAGCAGCTTGGATTTGAGAACCCCGCCGCGGCCCCAGCATTTT. Encoded protein: CASSLDLRTPPRPQHF.

Remarks on this clonotype: This may come from a read error, since a much larger clone is one base off. The genes are TRBV30 and TRBJ2-7; D tentatively fits TRBD1 or TRBD2 (5 bases each). The V gene lost 4 bases and the J gene lost 5 bases, with 15 bases spanning the gap. Germline CDR1 is GTSNPN and CDR2 is SVGIG (reference sequence). The CDR3 extends over 13 amino acids. CDR3 coding DNA: TGTGCCTGGACTCAGGGAGCTTATCACGAGCAGTACTTC. Protein sequence: CAWTQGAYHEQYF. The full variable domain, its missing parts supplied by reference TRBV30 and TRBJ2-7, is SQTIHQWPATLVQPVGSPLSLECTVEGTSNPNLYWYRQAAGRGLQLLFYSVGIGQISSEVPQNLSASRPQDRQFILSSKKLLLSDSGFYLCAWTQGAYHEQYFGPGTRLTVT.

On this clonotype itself: A single base separates this from a much larger clone, so it may be a read error. The rearrangement uses TRBV29-1 and TRBJ2-7, with D unresolved. CDR1 is SQVTM and CDR2 is ANQGSEA in the germline V gene. This CDR3 comprises 12 residues. The CDR3 here is CSVDGQDYERYF. The DNA of the CDR3 is TGCAGCGTTGATGGGCAAGATTACGAGCGGTACTTC.

Notes on this clonotype: This sequence may be a read error, since a much larger clone differs from it by one base. No conserved phenylalanine or tryptophan is present at the end of the CDR3, so a read error is the likely explanation. The chain couples TRBV29-1 to TRBJ2-5; maybe TRBD2 (5 bases). From germline, CDR1 is SQVTM and CDR2 ANQGSEA. The length of the CDR3 is 13 residues. V was trimmed by 4 bases and J by 2 bases, leaving 11 bases between them. CDR3 bases: TGCAGCGTTGTGGCGGACTTACAAGAGACCCAGTACCTC. It is translated as CSVVADLQETQYL.

V usage is TRBV6-1 and J usage is TRBJ2-1; weak D call: TRBD2 (6 bases). Germline V gene sequence: CDR1 MNHNS, CDR2 SASEGT. V gave up 7 bases and J gave up 4 bases, with 17 bases separating them. CDR3 size: 15 residues. The DNA for the CDR3 is TGTGCCAGCATCGCGGCGGCGGGAATGTACAATGAGCAGTTCTTC. Translation gives CASIAAAGMYNEQFF.

The rearrangement joins TRBV5-1 to TRBJ2-2; 8 nucleotides line up with TRBD2. The CDR3 runs to 15 residues. The germline V gene encodes CDR1 SGHRS and CDR2 YFSETQ. With V trimmed by 1 base and J by 5 bases, 4 bases remained unmatched. The CDR3 DNA sequence: TGCGCCAGCAGCTTGAGGACTAGCAGGACCGGGGAGCTGTTTTTT. Amino acid sequence: CASSLRTSRTGELFF.

Notes on this clonotype: Given a much more abundant clone one base away, this may be a read error. The chain uses TRBV6-5 and TRBJ2-3; possibly TRBD1 for D (6 bases). V lost 5 bases, J lost 2 bases, and 11 bases lay in between. This CDR3 contains 14 residues. CDR1 and CDR2 (germline): MNHEY, SVGAGI. CDR3 region: CASSPGHYTDTQYF. DNA of the CDR3: TGTGCCAGCAGTCCGGGACACTACACAGATACGCAGTATTTT.

A remark on this clonotype: Germline is not matched at one junction end, which may reflect a read error. The chain carries TRBV11-2 and TRBJ2-2, with a weak D call TRBD1 (7 bases). CDR3 length: 15 amino acids. Germline V lookup: CDR1 SGHAT, CDR2 FQNNGV. The CDR3 region is CASSPGGSDTGKLFF. CDR3 DNA sequence: TGTGCCAGCAGTCCAGGGGGGTCAGACACCGGGAAGCTGTTTTTT.

This clonotype was detected many times. This chain connects TRBV6-5 to TRBJ1-2; possibly TRBD1 for D (5 bases). The CDR3 consists of 13 residues. Trimming took 5 bases from V and 3 from J, leaving 10 bases between them. Germline V gene data show CDR1 as MNHEY and CDR2 as SVGAGI. CDR3 protein: CASSPRVDYGYTF. CDR3 coding DNA: TGTGCCAGCAGTCCCAGGGTAGACTATGGCTACACCTTC.

A word on this clonotype: This may stem from a read error, because a much larger clone lies one nucleotide away. The chain recombines TRBV4-3 with TRBJ2-1; D possibly matches TRBD1 or TRBD2 (5 bases each). The V gene's germline CDR1 is LGHNA and CDR2 YSLEER. CDR3 length equals 15 residues. In DNA, the CDR3 is TGCGCCAACAGCCAAGGTTTTTCTGGGACGTATGAGCAGTTCTTC. It yields the protein CANSQGFSGTYEQFF.

This clonotype was observed at least ten times. This chain connects TRBV11-2 to TRBJ2-5, with D maybe TRBD2 (6 bases). Trimming pared 5 bases from V and 3 bases from J, leaving 16 bases between. There are 15 residues in the CDR3. Looked up from germline, CDR1 is SGHAT and CDR2 is FQNNGV. The CDR3 is CASSVLSRGEETQYF. For the CDR3, the DNA is TGTGCCAGCAGCGTTCTCTCCCGCGGGGAAGAGACCCAGTACTTC.

As to this clonotype: A much larger clonotype is one base distant, so this may be a read error. The chain joins TRBV6-5 to TRBJ2-3, with no clear D. This CDR3 has 15 amino acids. Trimming left V 2 bases short and J 0 bases short, with 9 bases between. CDR1 is MNHEY, CDR2 SVGAGI, per germline. CDR3 coding DNA: TGTGCCAGCAGTTACAAGATAGCCAGCACAGATACGCAGTATTTT. Amino acids: CASSYKIASTDTQYF.

Worth noting for this clonotype: This CDR3 is missing its conserved last phenylalanine or tryptophan, likely due to a read error. This chain connects TRBV11-2 to TRBJ2-3, with TRBD2 identical over 7 bases. This CDR3 has 16 amino acids. V lost 5 bases, J lost 4 bases, and 12 bases stayed unmatched. Per germline, CDR1 SGHAT and CDR2 FQNNGV. Written as DNA, the CDR3 is TGTGCCAGCAGCCCTGGAATAGCGGGTTTGGCAGATACGCAGTATTTA. Translation: CASSPGIAGLADTQYL.

This clonotype was counted many times. The genes are TRBV11-2 and TRBJ2-3; unclear D gene. Trimming took off 4 bases at V and 2 bases at J, with 10 bases between the two ends. The germline CDR1 and CDR2 sequences are SGHAT and FQNNGV. The CDR3 extends over 14 amino acids. CDR3 in amino acids: CASSSPPVTDTQYF. In nucleotides, the CDR3 is TGTGCCAGCAGCTCCCCCCCCGTCACAGATACGCAGTATTTT. Using reference TRBV11-2 and TRBJ2-3 for the parts outside the CDR3, the full variable domain is EAGVAQSPRYKIIEKRQSVAFWCNPISGHATLYWYQQILGQGPKLLIQFQNNGVVDDSQLPKDRFSAERLKGVDSTLKIQPAKLEDSAVYLCASSSPPVTDTQYFGPGTRLTVL.

A word on this clonotype: A much larger clone differs from this one at a single base, so this may be a read error. The chain is built from TRBV29-1 and TRBJ2-1; D unresolved. The germline CDR1 and CDR2 sequences are SQVTM and ANQGSEA. The CDR3 consists of 12 residues. This CDR3 is CSASSVTDEQFF. CDR3 nucleotide sequence: TGCAGTGCATCAAGCGTTACCGATGAGCAGTTCTTC.

Remarks on this clonotype: At one boundary the junction diverges from the germline segment, which might be a read error. The chain links TRBV6-1 to TRBJ1-5; 7 nucleotides agree with TRBD1. The CDR3 is 14 residues long. Germline loops: CDR1 MNHNS, CDR2 SASEGT. The CDR3 region is CASRPGTAPQPQRF. DNA for the CDR3: TGTGCCAGCAGGCCCGGGACAGCCCCTCAGCCCCAGCGTTTT.